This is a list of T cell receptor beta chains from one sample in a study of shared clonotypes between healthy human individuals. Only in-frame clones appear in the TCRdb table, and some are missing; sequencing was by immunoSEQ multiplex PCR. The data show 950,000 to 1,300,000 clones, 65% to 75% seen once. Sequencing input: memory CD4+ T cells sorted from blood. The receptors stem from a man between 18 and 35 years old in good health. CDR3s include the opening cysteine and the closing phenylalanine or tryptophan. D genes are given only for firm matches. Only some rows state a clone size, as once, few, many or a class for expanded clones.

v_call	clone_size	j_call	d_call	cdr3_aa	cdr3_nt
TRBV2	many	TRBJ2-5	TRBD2	CASTGLAGLETQYF	TGTGCCAGCACCGGACTAGCGGGGCTAGAGACCCAGTACTTC
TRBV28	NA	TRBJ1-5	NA	CASSPRGIGPQHF	TGTGCCAGCAGTCCCCGGGGGATCGGGCCCCAGCATTTT
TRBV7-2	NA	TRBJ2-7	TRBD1	CASSPETGASYEQYF	TGTGCCAGCAGCCCAGAGACAGGGGCCAGCTACGAGCAGTACTTC
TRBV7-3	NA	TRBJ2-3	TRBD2	CASSPGTSGVTDTQYF	TGTGCCAGCAGCCCCGGGACTAGCGGGGTAACAGATACGCAGTATTTT
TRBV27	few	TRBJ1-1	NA	CASSLSTNTEAFF	TGTGCCAGCAGTTTATCAACGAACACTGAAGCTTTCTTT
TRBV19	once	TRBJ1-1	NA	CASSSNWEGGTEAFF	TGTGCCAGTAGTTCGAACTGGGAGGGGGGGACTGAAGCTTTCTTT
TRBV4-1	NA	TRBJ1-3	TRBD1	CASSRQQGDGNTIYF	TGCGCCAGCAGCCGACAACAGGGGGATGGAAACACCATATATTTT
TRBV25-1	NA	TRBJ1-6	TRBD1	CASRDRENSPLHF	TGTGCCAGCAGGGACAGGGAGAATTCACCCCTCCACTTT
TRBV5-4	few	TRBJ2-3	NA	CASRNGPVLAQDTQYF	TGTGCCAGCAGGAACGGGCCAGTTCTTGCTCAGGATACGCAGTATTTT
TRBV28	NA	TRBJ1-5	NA	CASSSTGQHQPQHF	TGTGCCAGCAGTTCCACGGGACAACATCAGCCCCAGCATTTT
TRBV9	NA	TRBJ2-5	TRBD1	CASSVDPPGQVQETQYF	TGTGCCAGCAGCGTAGACCCTCCGGGACAGGTACAAGAGACCCAGTACTTC
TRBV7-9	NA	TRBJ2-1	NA	CASSSLGDEQFF	TGTGCCAGCAGCTCGCTCGGGGATGAGCAGTTCTTC
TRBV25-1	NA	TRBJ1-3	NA	CASSESSSGNTIYF	TGTGCCAGCAGTGAGTCAAGCTCTGGAAACACCATATATTTT
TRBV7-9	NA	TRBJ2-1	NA	CASSSRGVGYNEQFF	TGTGCCAGCAGCTCCCGTGGTGTGGGTTACAATGAGCAGTTCTTC
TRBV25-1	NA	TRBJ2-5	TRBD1	CASQQGEIQETQYF	TGTGCCAGCCAACAGGGGGAAATCCAAGAGACCCAGTACTTC
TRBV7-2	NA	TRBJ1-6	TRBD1	CASSPGQGNNSPLHF	TGTGCCAGCAGCCCAGGACAGGGGAATAATTCACCCCTCCACTTT
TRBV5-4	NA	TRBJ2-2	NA	CASSSLQNGELFF	TGTGCCAGCAGCTCCCTACAGAACGGGGAGCTGTTTTTT
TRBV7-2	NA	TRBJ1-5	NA	CASSLEGTYQPQHF	TGTGCCAGCAGCTTAGAAGGGACTTATCAGCCCCAGCATTTT
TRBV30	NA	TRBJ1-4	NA	CAWSDQGKEKLFF	TGTGCCTGGAGTGACCAGGGTAAAGAAAAACTGTTTTTT
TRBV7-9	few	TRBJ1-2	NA	CASSLGTSGGYTF	TGTGCCAGCAGCCTCGGGACCTCCGGTGGCTACACCTTC
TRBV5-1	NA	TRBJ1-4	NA	CASSLERAGTTNEKLFF	TGCGCCAGCAGCTTGGAGCGGGCCGGAACTACTAATGAAAAACTGTTTTTT
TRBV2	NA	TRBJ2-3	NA	CASSEITGPDTQYF	TGTGCCAGCAGTGAAATTACAGGGCCAGATACGCAGTATTTT
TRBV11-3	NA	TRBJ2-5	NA	CASSLGGTQETQYF	TGTGCCAGCAGCTTAGGAGGGACCCAAGAGACCCAGTACTTC
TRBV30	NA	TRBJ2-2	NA	CAWRGQGNTGELFF	TGTGCCTGGAGGGGGCAGGGTAACACCGGGGAGCTGTTTTTT
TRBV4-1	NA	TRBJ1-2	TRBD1	CASSQPHPGQGFNYGYTF	TGCGCCAGCAGCCAACCCCACCCGGGACAGGGTTTTAACTATGGCTACACCTTC
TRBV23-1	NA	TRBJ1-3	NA	CASSQSRAGYGNTIYF	TGCGCCAGCAGTCAATCTCGGGCAGGGTACGGAAACACCATATATTTT
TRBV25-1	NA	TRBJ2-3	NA	CASSEYPDTQYF	TGTGCCAGCAGTGAATACCCAGATACGCAGTATTTT
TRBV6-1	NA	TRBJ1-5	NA	CASDDIYSNQPQHF	TGTGCCAGCGATGACATTTATAGCAATCAGCCCCAGCATTTT
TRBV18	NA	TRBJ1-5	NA	CASSPGDGGAQPQHF	TGTGCCAGCTCACCTGGGGACGGGGGGGCTCAGCCCCAGCATTTT
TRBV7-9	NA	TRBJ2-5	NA	CASSFSGYQETQYF	TGTGCCAGCAGCTTTAGCGGTTACCAAGAGACCCAGTACTTC
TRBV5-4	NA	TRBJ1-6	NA	CASSNRGTASSYNSPLHF	TGTGCCAGCAGCAATCGAGGGACCGCCAGCTCCTATAATTCACCCCTCCACTTT
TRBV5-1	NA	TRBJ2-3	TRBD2	CASRERGGTDTQYF	TGCGCCAGCAGGGAGCGGGGGGGCACAGATACGCAGTATTTT
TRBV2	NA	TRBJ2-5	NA	CASSRREETQYF	TGTGCCAGCTCCCGGCGGGAAGAGACCCAGTACTTC
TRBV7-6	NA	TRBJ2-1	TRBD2	CASSSRAGGTYNEQFF	TGTGCCAGCAGCTCCAGAGCGGGGGGAACCTACAATGAGCAGTTCTTC
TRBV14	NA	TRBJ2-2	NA	CASSQDQGTRRTGELFF	TGTGCCAGCAGCCAAGACCAAGGCACGCGGCGAACCGGGGAGCTGTTTTTT